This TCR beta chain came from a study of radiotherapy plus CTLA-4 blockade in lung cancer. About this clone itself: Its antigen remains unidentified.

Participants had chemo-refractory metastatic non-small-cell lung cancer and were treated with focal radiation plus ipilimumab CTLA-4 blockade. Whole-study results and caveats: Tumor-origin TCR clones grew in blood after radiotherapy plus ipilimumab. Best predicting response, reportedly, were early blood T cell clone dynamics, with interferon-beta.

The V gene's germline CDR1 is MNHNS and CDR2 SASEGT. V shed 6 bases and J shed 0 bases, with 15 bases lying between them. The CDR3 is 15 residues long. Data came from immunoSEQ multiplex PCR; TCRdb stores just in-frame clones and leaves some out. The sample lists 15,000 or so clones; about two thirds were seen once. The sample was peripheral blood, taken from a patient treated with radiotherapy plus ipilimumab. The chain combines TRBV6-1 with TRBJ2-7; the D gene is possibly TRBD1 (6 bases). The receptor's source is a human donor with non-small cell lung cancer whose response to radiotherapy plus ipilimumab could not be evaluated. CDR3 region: CASRLRTVSSYEQYF. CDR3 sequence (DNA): TGTGCCAGCAGGCTTCGGACAGTCAGCTCCTACGAGCAGTACTTC.